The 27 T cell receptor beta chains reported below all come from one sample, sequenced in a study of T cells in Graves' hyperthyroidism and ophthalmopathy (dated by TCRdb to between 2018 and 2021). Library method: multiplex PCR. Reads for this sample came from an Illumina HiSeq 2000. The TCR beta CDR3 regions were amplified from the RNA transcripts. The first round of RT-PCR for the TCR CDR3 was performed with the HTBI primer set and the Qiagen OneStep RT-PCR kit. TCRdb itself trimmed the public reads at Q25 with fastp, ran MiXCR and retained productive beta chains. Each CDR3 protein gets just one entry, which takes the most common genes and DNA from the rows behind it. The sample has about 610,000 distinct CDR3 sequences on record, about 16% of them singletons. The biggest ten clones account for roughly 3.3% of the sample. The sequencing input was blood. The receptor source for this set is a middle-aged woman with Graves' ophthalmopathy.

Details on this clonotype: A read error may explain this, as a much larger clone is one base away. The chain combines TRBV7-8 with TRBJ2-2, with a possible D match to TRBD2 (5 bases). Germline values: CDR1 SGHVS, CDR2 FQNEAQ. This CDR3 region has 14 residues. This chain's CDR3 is CASSFGRATGELVF. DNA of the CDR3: TGTGCCAGCAGCTTTGGTAGGGCGACCGGGGAGCTGGTTTTT.

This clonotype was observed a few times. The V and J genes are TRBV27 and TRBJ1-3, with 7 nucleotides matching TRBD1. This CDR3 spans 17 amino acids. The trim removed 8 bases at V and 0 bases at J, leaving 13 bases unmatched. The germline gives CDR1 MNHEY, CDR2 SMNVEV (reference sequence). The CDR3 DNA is TGTGCCAGCCGCTCTGCCTGGCAGGGGGTCTCTGGAAACACCATATATTTT. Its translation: CASRSAWQGVSGNTIYF.

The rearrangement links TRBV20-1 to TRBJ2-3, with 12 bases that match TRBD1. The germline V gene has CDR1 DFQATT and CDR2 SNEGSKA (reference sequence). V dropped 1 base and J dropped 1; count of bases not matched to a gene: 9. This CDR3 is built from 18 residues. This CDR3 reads CSARGSGQGAFGTDTQYF. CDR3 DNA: TGCAGTGCTAGAGGCTCGGGACAGGGGGCTTTCGGCACAGATACGCAGTATTTT.

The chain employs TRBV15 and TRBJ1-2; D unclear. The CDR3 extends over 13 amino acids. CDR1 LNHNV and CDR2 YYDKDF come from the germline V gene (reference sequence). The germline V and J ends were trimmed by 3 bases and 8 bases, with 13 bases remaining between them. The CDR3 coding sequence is TGTGCCACCAGCAGCGACTTGGGCGGCGGCTACACCTTC. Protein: CATSSDLGGGYTF.

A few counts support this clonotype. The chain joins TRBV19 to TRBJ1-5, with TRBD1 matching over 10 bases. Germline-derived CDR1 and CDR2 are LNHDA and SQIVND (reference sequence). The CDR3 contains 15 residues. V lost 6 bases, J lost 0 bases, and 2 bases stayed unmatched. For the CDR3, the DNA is TGTGCCAGTAGGGACAGGGGGTATAGCAATCAGCCCCAGCATTTT. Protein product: CASRDRGYSNQPQHF.

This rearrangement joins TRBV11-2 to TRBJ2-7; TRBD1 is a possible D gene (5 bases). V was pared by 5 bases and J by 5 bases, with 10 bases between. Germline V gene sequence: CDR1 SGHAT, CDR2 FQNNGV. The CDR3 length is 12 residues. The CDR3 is CASSGVRDEQYF. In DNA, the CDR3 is TGTGCCAGCAGCGGGGTCAGGGACGAGCAGTACTTC.

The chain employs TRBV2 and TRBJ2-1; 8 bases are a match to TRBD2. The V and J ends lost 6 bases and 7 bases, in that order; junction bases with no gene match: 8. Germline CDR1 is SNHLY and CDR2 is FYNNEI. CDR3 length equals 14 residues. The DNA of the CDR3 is TGTGCCAGCAGGCGAAGCGGGGGAGGAAATGAGCAGTTCTTC. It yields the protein CASRRSGGGNEQFF.

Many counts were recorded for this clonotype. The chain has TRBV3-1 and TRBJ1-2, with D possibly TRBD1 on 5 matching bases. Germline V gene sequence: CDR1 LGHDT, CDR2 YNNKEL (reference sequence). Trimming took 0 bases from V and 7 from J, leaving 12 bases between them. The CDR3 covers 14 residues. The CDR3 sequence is CASSQDFGDGGYTF. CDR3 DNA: TGTGCCAGCAGCCAAGATTTCGGGGACGGTGGCTACACCTTC.

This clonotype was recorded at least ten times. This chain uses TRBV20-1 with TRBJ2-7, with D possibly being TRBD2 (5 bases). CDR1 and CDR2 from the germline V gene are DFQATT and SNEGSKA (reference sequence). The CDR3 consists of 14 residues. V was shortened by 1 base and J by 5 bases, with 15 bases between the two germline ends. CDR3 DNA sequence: TGCAGTGCTAGAGTCTTTGGGAGAGGTAACGAGCAGTACTTC. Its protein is CSARVFGRGNEQYF.

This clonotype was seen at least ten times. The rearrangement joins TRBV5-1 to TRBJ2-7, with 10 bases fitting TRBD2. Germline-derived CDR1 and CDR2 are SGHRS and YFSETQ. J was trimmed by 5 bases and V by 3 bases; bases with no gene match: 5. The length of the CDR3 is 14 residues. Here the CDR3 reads CASSSQLAGDEQYF. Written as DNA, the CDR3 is TGCGCCAGCAGCTCGCAGCTAGCGGGAGACGAGCAGTACTTC.

The CDR3 loop is CASSQAGTGGEQYF. The CDR3 coding sequence is TGCGCCAGCAGCCAGGCCGGGACAGGGGGCGAGCAGTACTTC. The rearrangement joins TRBV4-1 to TRBJ2-7; 11 bases match TRBD1. V lost 3 bases, J lost 6 bases, and 4 bases stayed unmatched. Germline values: CDR1 MGHRA, CDR2 YSYEKL. The CDR3 totals 14 residues.

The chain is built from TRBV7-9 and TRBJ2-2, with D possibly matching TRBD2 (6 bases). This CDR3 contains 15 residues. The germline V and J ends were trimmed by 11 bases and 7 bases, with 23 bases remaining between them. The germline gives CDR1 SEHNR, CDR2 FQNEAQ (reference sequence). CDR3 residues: CAFPPSGPYYGELFF. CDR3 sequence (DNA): TGTGCCTTTCCCCCCAGCGGGCCTTACTACGGGGAGCTGTTTTTT.

The CDR3 reads CSARAGQGRSETQYF. DNA for the CDR3: TGCAGTGCTCGGGCCGGGCAGGGGAGGAGCGAGACCCAGTACTTC. The genes are TRBV20-1 and TRBJ2-5; D may correspond to TRBD1 or TRBD2 (6 bases each). Germline CDR1 reads DFQATT; CDR2 reads SNEGSKA (reference sequence). The CDR3 has 15 residues. Between the trimmed V and J ends, which lost 5 bases and 5 bases, there was a span of 21 bases.

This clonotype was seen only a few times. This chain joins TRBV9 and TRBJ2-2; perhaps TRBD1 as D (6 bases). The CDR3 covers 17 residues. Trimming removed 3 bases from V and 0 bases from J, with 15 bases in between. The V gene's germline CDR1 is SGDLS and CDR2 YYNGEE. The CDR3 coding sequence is TGTGCCAGCAGCGATAGGACAGCTGATACGAACACCGGGGAGCTGTTTTTT. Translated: CASSDRTADTNTGELFF.

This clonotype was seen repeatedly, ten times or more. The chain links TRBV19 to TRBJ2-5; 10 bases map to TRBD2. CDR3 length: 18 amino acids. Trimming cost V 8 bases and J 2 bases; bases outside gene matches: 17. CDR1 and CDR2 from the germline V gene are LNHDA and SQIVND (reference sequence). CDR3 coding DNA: TGTGCCAGTTCAAGGTTCCGAGCGGGAGGGGGACGACAAGAGACCCAGTACTTC. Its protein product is CASSRFRAGGGRQETQYF.

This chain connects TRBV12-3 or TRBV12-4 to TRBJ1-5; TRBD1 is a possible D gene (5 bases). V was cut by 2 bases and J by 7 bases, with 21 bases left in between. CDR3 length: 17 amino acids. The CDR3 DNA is TGTGCCAGCAGTTTATCCCGAGGAAGGGGACTAGGACAGCCCCAGCATTTT. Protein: CASSLSRGRGLGQPQHF.

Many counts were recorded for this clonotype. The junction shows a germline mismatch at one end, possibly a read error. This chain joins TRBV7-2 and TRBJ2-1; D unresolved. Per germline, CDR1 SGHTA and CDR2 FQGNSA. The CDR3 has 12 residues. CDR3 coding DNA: TGTGCCAGCAGCTTTCTATACAGTGAGCAGTTCTTC. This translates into CASSFLYSEQFF.

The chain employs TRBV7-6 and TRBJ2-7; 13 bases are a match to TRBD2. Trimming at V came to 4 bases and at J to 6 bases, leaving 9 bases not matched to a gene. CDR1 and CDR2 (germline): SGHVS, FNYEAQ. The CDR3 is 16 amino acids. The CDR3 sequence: CASSSSLLAGGVEQYF. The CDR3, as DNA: TGTGCCAGCAGCTCCTCACTACTAGCGGGAGGGGTCGAGCAGTACTTC.

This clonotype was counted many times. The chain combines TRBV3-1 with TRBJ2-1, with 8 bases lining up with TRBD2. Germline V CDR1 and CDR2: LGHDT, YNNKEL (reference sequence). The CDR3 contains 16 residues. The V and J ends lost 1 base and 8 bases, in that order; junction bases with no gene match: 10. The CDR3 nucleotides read TGTGCCAGCAGCCAAGCGGGAGGGCCCTCTGGCGATGAGCAGTTCTTC. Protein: CASSQAGGPSGDEQFF.

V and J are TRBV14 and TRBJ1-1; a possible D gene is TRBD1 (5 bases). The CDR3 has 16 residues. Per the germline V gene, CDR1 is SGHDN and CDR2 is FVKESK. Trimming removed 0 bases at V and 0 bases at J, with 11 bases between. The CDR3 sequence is CASSQDMGTMNTEAFF. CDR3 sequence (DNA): TGTGCCAGCAGCCAAGATATGGGGACGATGAACACTGAAGCTTTCTTT.

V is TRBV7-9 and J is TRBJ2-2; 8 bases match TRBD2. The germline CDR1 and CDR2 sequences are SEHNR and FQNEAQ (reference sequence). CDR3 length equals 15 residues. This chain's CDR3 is CATAGGGRGTGELFF. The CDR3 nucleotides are TGTGCGACGGCTGGCGGGGGGCGTGGCACCGGGGAGCTGTTTTTT.

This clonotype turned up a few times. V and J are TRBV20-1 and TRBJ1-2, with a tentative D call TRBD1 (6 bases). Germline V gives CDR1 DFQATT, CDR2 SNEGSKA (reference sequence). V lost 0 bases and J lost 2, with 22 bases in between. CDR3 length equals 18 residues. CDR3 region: CSARDKTIPGGQNYGYTF. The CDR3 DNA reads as TGCAGTGCTAGAGACAAAACAATCCCGGGGGGGCAGAACTATGGCTACACCTTC.

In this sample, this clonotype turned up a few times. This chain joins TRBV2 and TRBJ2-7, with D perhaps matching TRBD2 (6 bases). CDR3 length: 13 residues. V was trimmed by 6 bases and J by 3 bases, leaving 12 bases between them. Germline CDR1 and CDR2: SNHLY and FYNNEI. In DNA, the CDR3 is TGTGCCAGCAGCCCCCTGCGGGACTACGAGCAGTACTTC. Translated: CASSPLRDYEQYF.

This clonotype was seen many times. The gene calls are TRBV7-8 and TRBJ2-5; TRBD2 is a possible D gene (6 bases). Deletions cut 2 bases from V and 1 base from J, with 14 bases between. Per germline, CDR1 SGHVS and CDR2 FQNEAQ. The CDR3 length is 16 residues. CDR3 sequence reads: CASSLLVAVFQETQYF. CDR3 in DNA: TGTGCCAGCAGCTTACTCGTAGCGGTTTTCCAAGAGACCCAGTACTTC.

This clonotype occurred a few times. The CDR3: CASRAANRRDYGYTF. For the CDR3, the DNA is TGTGCCAGCAGAGCAGCAAACAGACGAGACTATGGCTACACCTTC. The genes are TRBV6-1 and TRBJ1-2; D gene unclear. V lost 6 bases, J lost 3 bases, and 17 bases lay in between. Germline CDR1 MNHNS, CDR2 SASEGT. This CDR3 has 15 residues.

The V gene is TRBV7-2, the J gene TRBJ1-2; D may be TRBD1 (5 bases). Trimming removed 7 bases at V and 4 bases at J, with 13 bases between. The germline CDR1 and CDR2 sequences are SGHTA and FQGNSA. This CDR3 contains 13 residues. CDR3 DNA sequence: TGTGCCAGCACCCTTAGGGGTGGCTATGGCTACACCTTC. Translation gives CASTLRGGYGYTF. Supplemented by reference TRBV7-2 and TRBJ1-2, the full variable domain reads GAGVSQSPSNKVTEKGKDVELRCDPISGHTALYWYRQSLGQGLEFLIYFQGNSAPDKSGLPSDRFSAERTGGSVSTLTIQRTQQEDSAVYLCASTLRGGYGYTFGSGTRLTVV.

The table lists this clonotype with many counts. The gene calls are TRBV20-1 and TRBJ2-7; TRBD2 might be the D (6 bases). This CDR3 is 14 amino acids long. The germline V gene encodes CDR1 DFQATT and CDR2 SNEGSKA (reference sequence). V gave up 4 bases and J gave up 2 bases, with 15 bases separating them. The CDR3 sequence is CSAMVPRETYEQYF. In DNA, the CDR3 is TGCAGTGCTATGGTGCCCCGGGAGACCTACGAGCAGTACTTC.